This T cell receptor (beta chain) was identified in a study of technical replicates of blood from a handful of donors. Sequenced by immunoSEQ multiplex PCR; TCRdb stores in-frame clones only, minus some. The sample has approximately 76,000 clones; about 97% are singletons. The germline V gene has CDR1 MNHNS and CDR2 SASEGT. Trimming removed 4 bases at V and 8 bases at J, with 15 bases between. The CDR3 has 15 amino acids. This receptor was obtained from a human donor in good health. The genes are TRBV6-1 and TRBJ1-6; possibly TRBD1 for D (6 bases). Sequencing used T cells isolated from PBMCs. DNA of the CDR3: TGTGCCAGCAGTGCCCCCGACAGGCACTATTCACCCCTCCACTTT. Its protein is CASSAPDRHYSPLHF.